This T cell receptor (beta chain) was profiled in a study of cytomegalovirus exposure and HLA in healthy donors (dated by TCRdb to about 2017). Study-level background: According to an earlier analysis of 550 to 700 of the donors, about 179 million T cells yielded 90 million to 140 million unique TCR beta sequences and roughly 280 Gb of sequence data. A separate validation cohort of some 130 different subjects was used in addition to the roughly 700-subject first cohort. Donor age, sex, ethnicity and CMV serostatus were compiled together with the repertoire data. The number of donors typed differed by locus, with about 629-630 for A, B, C, DRB1 and DQB1, about 500 for DQA1, about 610 for DPA1, and around 460 for DPB1. Among the roughly 390 genotyped donors, approximately 77% belonged to the genetic ancestry cluster associated with self-reported Caucasian donors. On average, around 230,000 unique TCR beta nucleotide sequences were sequenced per donor among a few hundred genotyped donors of the cohort, with roughly 18% of those sequences being non-productive. In a later analysis, previously published TCR beta repertoires from 600 to 850 donors were re-analyzed and high-resolution HLA genotyping was added so that TCR occurrence patterns could be studied. Every discovery cohort repertoire had been produced on one sequencing platform. To decide whether each TCR beta V gene segment behaved as functional or pseudogenic, an earlier analysis of approximately 600 of the donors relied on high-throughput TCR beta sequencing. A handful of DR-DQ haplotypes were handled as single units for association and clustering because linkage in the cohort was strong. Both class I and class II loci were covered by HLA typing, at four-digit resolution. Genome-wide SNP genotypes for about 65% of the 666 donors were used in a later genetic analysis, which treated that subset as a discovery cohort. In the later analysis, no new phenotypic data were used to find candidate immune exposures; instead, reliance was placed on TCR beta sequences and their occurrence across donors. The study aimed to test whether cataloging public T cell receptors could reveal signatures of past pathogen exposure. Using immunosequencing, the study profiled T cell repertoires from approximately 700 subjects and related those repertoires to cytomegalovirus serostatus. An early release covering some 640 HLA-typed donors comprised 300 to 350 gigabases of sequencing data and about 90 million unique TCR sequences. To predict cytomegalovirus infection status, the study brought together high-throughput TCR immunosequencing, statistical association of individual TCRs with disease status, and machine learning.

The CDR3 sequence holds 17 residues, the cysteine and phenylalanine included. The DNA shown is the 51-base CDR3, in frame from base 1. Trimming accounts for 8 bases at V and 5 bases at J, while the number of junction bases matched to no gene is 19. Via the germline V gene (reference sequence), CDR1 is SEHNR and CDR2 FQNEAQ. In the case of this clone: Its antigen is currently not known.

In total, around 600 healthy bone marrow donors made up the cohort. All cohort members were sampled while nominally healthy, although unrecorded immune exposures were likely present. The donor tested CMV seropositive, placing the donor among the approximately 290 seropositive members of the cohort. A peripheral blood sample was collected from each donor, and TCR beta sequencing was performed on peripheral blood mononuclear cells. The Qiagen DNeasy Blood Extraction Kit was used to extract genomic DNA from the blood cell samples. Overall study outcomes, separate from this receptor: Correlated functional status among segregating V segments might reflect linkage disequilibrium, but an unknown experimental factor could not be ruled out. According to a later analysis, most CMV-associated TCR beta chains appeared to be HLA-restricted, and the HLA associations seemed to be driven largely by CMV exposure. A total of about 150 TCR beta chains were listed by the study as associated with cytomegalovirus. A later analysis found that HLA-associated TCR beta chains were more clonally expanded and had lower generation probabilities than equally common non-associated chains. In a later genetic analysis, a missense DCLRE1C variant was associated with V-gene and J-gene trimming of TCR beta chains, and the association was replicated in an independent cohort. Because HLA typing was unavailable for some donors at each locus, only the typed subset was used in association tests. The classifier was reported to diagnose cytomegalovirus status with high specificity and sensitivity in both the original cohort and the validation cohort. At a false discovery rate of 0.05, a later analysis linked around 15,000 TCR beta sequences to specific HLA alleles. In vitro tests confirmed that a few of the cytomegalovirus-associated TCR beta chains recognize cytomegalovirus antigens. Presence/absence analyses assumed roughly uniform sequencing depth across donors, an assumption that may not hold. When HLA alleles, especially DR and DQ, strongly co-occurred, TCR associations were difficult to assign to individual alleles. Broadly in line with IMGT annotations, most TCR beta V segments showed up in productive rearrangements about 90% or about 30% of the time in an earlier analysis of roughly 590 of the donors. In a later analysis, TCR association rates were found to vary across HLA loci, with the most associated TCRs seen for DRB1 alleles and the fewest for HLA-C alleles. According to a later analysis, parvovirus B19, influenza, CMV and Epstein-Barr virus appeared linked to several top co-occurrence clusters. According to the authors, the approach could potentially be generalized to other disease states and immunological phenotypes. Some IMGT-functional V segments, including TRBV6-2 and TRBV6-3, could not be distinguished by the 87-base-pair reads and were therefore excluded. A cluster of highly shared sequence variants was judged likely to be a technical artifact of the sequencing pipeline. According to a later genetic analysis, donors in an Asian-associated ancestry cluster had fewer N-insertions in productive TCRs than the approximately 700-donor mean. Because counts were too low, about 18 rarely observed V segments, including chromosome 9 orphons, were excluded from the earlier analysis of 587 of the donors. Most TCR sequences were seen in very few donors, while some public TCRs were found in many individuals. CMV serostatus was the only immune exposure information available for the cohort. A further reported finding was that TCR beta sequences accurately predicted the HLA-A and HLA-B alleles for most subjects in the first cohort. This cohort had only TCR beta chains sequenced, and the lack of alpha or paired-chain data limited which features could be detected.

Library preparation employed the immunoSEQ multiplex PCR assay. For the multiplex PCR, a mixture combining 60 forward primers for TCR Vbeta segments and 13 reverse primers for TCR Jbeta segments was used. A multiplex PCR assay on genomic DNA amplified the CDR3 region of rearranged TCR beta genes. The amplified TCR beta libraries were sequenced on the Illumina HiSeq System as 87-base-pair reads. As for how the authors treated the data: A later analysis tallied 75 million to 95 million unique TCR beta chains across the 666 repertoires, and around 12 million of those chains were shared by two or more donors. To remove PCR and sequencing errors, raw reads were error-corrected and collapsed into unique sequences using a nearest-neighbor algorithm that merged closely related sequences. CDR3 sequences were aligned to IMGT reference sequences to assign V, D and J gene segments. For a sequence to be retained, a match of at least six nucleotides to both a V gene segment and a J gene segment was required. Rearrangements were classified as productive when the CDR3 lacked stop codons and remained in frame with V and J, and all other rearrangements were classified as non-productive. Following IMGT convention, CDR3 was defined as the stretch from the second conserved V-encoded cysteine up to the conserved J-encoded phenylalanine. In an earlier analysis of roughly 610 of the donors, sequences lacking an unambiguous match to a single V gene segment were excluded. In an earlier analysis of 500 to 750 of the donors, V segments were called functional above 56.7% productive rearrangements and were called segregating when the between-donor standard deviation exceeded 5%. A statistical classification framework was built to diagnose cytomegalovirus status from the catalog of TCR beta chain sequences. V and J gene assignment, in a later analysis, came from comparing TCR nucleotide sequences with IMGT/GENE-DB human TR gene sequences. A later analysis assigned CDR3 sequences and most-parsimonious VDJ recombination scenarios with the TCRdist pipeline. In a later analysis, every TCR beta chain was defined by the combination of its CDR3 amino acid sequence and its V-gene family, and reads without a unique V-gene family were dropped. To address suspected cross-contamination and a sequencing artifact, a later analysis removed several hundred highly shared, low-generation-probability nucleotide sequences. In a later analysis, a clonal expansion index for each public chain was calculated from normalized within-repertoire ranks of inferred template counts. A later analysis computed generation probabilities with a VDJ recombination model fitted to out-of-frame rearrangements, and checked the results against IGoR. A later analysis scored TCR-TCR, TCR-HLA and TCR-CMV co-occurrence with hypergeometric tests, applying a repertoire-size bias correction to TCR pairs. False discovery rates were estimated in a later analysis by permuting HLA or CMV assignments 20 times. A later analysis grouped co-occurring TCRs with DBSCAN, adding TCRdist sequence similarity when clustering within HLA-allele-positive subsets. Repertoires with fewer than 30,000 or more than 120,000 public chains were left out of co-occurrence clustering, as were roughly five repertoires with anomalous nucleotide sharing. The source is immuneACCESS, and TCRdb retained only in-frame sequences with V and J called. Part of the clones is not carried over; for the studies checked, unresolved V genes explain less than half of this, and the remainder is unexplained. V, J and clone size are those of that table, while D and trimming were read from the DNA. The sample table records 80,000 or so clones. The top ten hold roughly an eighth of the sample.

The TCR was taken from a man between 45 and 60 years old in good health and CMV-seropositive. This chain is built from TRBV7-9 and TRBJ2-3, and 7 bases in between align with TRBD1. Sample: PBMCs. The nucleotide sequence is TGTGCCAGCCGAATAAAAGGGGGCAATGGGGGCAGAGATACGCAGTATTTT. This yields the protein CASRIKGGNGGRDTQYF.